A single sample is the source of the 6 T cell receptor beta chains below, sequenced in a study of T-cell reconstitution after alpha-beta-depleted transplantation in children. Preparing the TCRbeta library involved the use of unique molecular identifiers. One entry per CDR3 protein results from TCRdb running MiXCR on the PCR reads. The sample yields some 600,000 distinct CDR3 sequences, 10% to 15% seen once. The sequenced sample was PBMCs, mostly from graft donor cells, obtained 360 days after TCRalphabeta/CD19-depleted stem cell transplant. These receptors came from a male patient aged 10-17 years who had a stem cell transplant for acute myeloid leukemia, so the T cells may come from the graft donor.

The chain combines TRBV6-5 with TRBJ1-5; tentative D call: TRBD1 (5 bases). The germline V gene has CDR1 MNHEY and CDR2 SVGAGI. The length of the CDR3 is 16 residues. V was cut by 3 bases and J by 9 bases, with 21 bases left in between. CDR3 coding DNA: TGTGCCAGCAGTTATTTGATTTCAGGGATTAGTTTGCCCCAGCATTTT. Translated, it gives CASSYLISGISLPQHF.

This clonotype appeared a few times. The V gene is TRBV4-3, the J gene TRBJ2-7, with D possibly TRBD2 on 6 matching bases. Trimming removed 0 bases from V and 0 bases from J, with 12 bases in between. CDR3 size: 16 residues. Per germline, CDR1 LGHNA and CDR2 YSLEER. CDR3 amino acids: CASSQDSGEGSYEQYF. CDR3 coding DNA: TGCGCCAGCAGCCAAGACTCGGGAGAGGGCTCCTACGAGCAGTACTTC.

The rearrangement joins TRBV2 to TRBJ2-1, with 9 bases matching TRBD2. This CDR3 spans 15 amino acids. Germline V CDR1 and CDR2: SNHLY, FYNNEI. The J segment lost 6 bases and the V segment lost 4 bases, leaving 7 bases of the junction unmatched. The CDR3 DNA reads TGTGCCAGCAGTGCTGATAGCGGGAGACTCAATGAGCAGTTCTTC. Amino acid sequence: CASSADSGRLNEQFF.

The sample holds a few counts of this clonotype. The chain is built from TRBV20-1 and TRBJ1-1; 7 bases are shared with TRBD1. The CDR3 runs 14 residues. The junction had 5 bases not matched to a gene; V was cut back by 2 bases and J by 2 bases. Germline CDR1 and CDR2: DFQATT and SNEGSKA (reference sequence). DNA of the CDR3: TGCAGTGCTAGAAGGGACAGCCTTAACACTGAAGCTTTCTTT. Translating it yields CSARRDSLNTEAFF.

This clonotype was detected only a few times. The chain recombines TRBV7-8 with TRBJ2-1; 7 bases are a match to TRBD2. This CDR3 is 15 amino acids long. Germline assignment: CDR1 SGHVS and CDR2 FQNEAQ. V lost 2 bases and J lost 8; bases outside the gene matches: 9. The chain's CDR3 is CASSLPSGVFDEQFF. As DNA, the CDR3 is TGTGCCAGCAGCTTACCTAGCGGAGTTTTCGATGAGCAGTTCTTC. The variable domain in full, completed from reference TRBV7-8 and TRBJ2-1, reads GAGVSQSPRYKVAKRGQDVALRCDPISGHVSLFWYQQALGQGPEFLTYFQNEAQLDKSGLPSDRFFAERPEGSVSTLKIQRTQQEDSAVYLCASSLPSGVFDEQFFGPGTRLTVL.

This chain links TRBV3-1 with TRBJ2-7; no firm D call. Germline V gene lookup returns CDR1 LGHDT and CDR2 YNNKEL (reference sequence). V was shortened by 0 bases and J by 9 bases, with 9 bases between the two germline ends. The CDR3 runs 12 residues. CDR3 in amino acids: CASSQDWVGQYF. In DNA, the CDR3 is TGTGCCAGCAGCCAAGACTGGGTGGGGCAGTACTTC.